The sample holds many counts of the clone carrying this TCR beta chain. The antigen is not known. Patients counted as stable if ophthalmopathy did not develop within 18 months. Diagnoses were established using clinical symptoms, serum thyroxine and TRAb, thyroid ultrasound and orbital computed tomography. About 10 ml fresh peripheral blood yielded the PBMCs. The data belong to a study of T cells in Graves' hyperthyroidism and ophthalmopathy. Study findings and constraints: Most thyroid clonotypes expanded above 0.001 were also detected in blood.

Between the trimmed V and J ends, which lost 1 base and 2 bases, there was a span of 9 bases. The CDR3 is 14 residues long. Germline values: CDR1 GTSNPN, CDR2 SVGIG (reference sequence). RNA transcripts served as the template for amplifying TCR beta CDR3 regions. The HTBI primer set drove a first-round RT-PCR of the TCR CDR3. TCRdb redid the calling of the multiplex PCR reads with MiXCR, one entry per CDR3 protein. Of fewer than 350,000 distinct CDR3 sequences in the sample, 12% to 15% were seen once. V and J are TRBV30 and TRBJ2-1; D is ambiguous. The sample consisted of blood. This receptor was identified in a middle-aged woman with Graves' hyperthyroidism. The DNA for the CDR3 is TGTGCCTGGAGTGGAGACTCTGCCTACAATGAGCAGTTCTTC. Residues: CAWSGDSAYNEQFF.